This TCR beta chain derives from a study of blood T cell repertoires in COVID-19 (TCRdb year 2020). About the full investigation: Collaborator samples came from the United States, Italy and Spain and covered acute and convalescent phases of COVID-19. The repertoires were released in a freely available public database intended as a resource for research on the immune response to SARS-CoV-2. The prospective study material was composed of cDNA or gDNA derived from T cells, B-cell-depleted T cells, or PBMCs. Nearly every sample came with metadata listing a de-identified subject ID, COVID-19 status, age in years and sex. The samples were drawn from the first 160 participants of the ongoing ImmuneRACE study and from 1,254 subjects provided by 6 global collaborators. Where available, HLA class I and class II types were taken from metadata supplied by the sample provider and were not determined by assay-based typing. Subjects who had been exposed to COVID-19, were actively infected with it, or had recovered from it provided the deeply sampled blood TCRbeta repertoires that made up the dataset. The research as a whole found: How much clinical and demographic metadata was included differed by source and by participant, and the metadata was provided uncurated.

The collaborating institutions used their own protocols to collect whole blood in K2EDTA tubes. Collaborator samples were shipped for TCRbeta analysis as frozen whole blood, isolated PBMCs, or DNA extracted from either sample type. From its cysteine to its phenylalanine, the CDR3 spans 15 amino acids. Only the CDR3 part of the read is kept: 45 bases, read in frame from the first base. Between the V and J ends, shortened by 0 bases and 7 bases respectively, the junction contains 12 bases. CDR1 and CDR2 are drawn from the germline V gene: LGHNA, YSLEER. On this clone: There is no known antigen for this receptor. The sample holds no much larger clone one base away, and base qualities are not on file.

TCRbeta CDR3 regions were amplified from genomic DNA using the immunoSEQ Assay, a bias-controlled multiplex PCR. The study's own analysis went as follows. The number of nucleated cells in each sample was estimated by amplification of reference gene primers within the assay. To quantify the absolute abundance of each unique TCRbeta CDR3 rearrangement, sequence reads were collapsed and filtered. For each sample, productive Simpson clonality was calculated by taking the square root of Simpson's diversity index across productive rearrangements. TCRdb re-hosts the immuneACCESS table, in-frame sequences only. Its copies lack some clones; in the studies checked, an unresolved V gene accounts for under half of them, and the cause for the rest is not known. V, J and clone size are those of that table, while D and trimming were read from the DNA. This sample gives 90,000 or so clones in total; around four fifths of them show up just once. Roughly 10% of the sample comes from the top ten.

This chain joins TRBV4-3 to TRBJ1-4, with the identity of the D gene unclear. The sequence was obtained from a human donor in a cohort sampled during active COVID-19. Input material: peripheral blood. The CDR3 protein: CASSQDLGAGEKLFF. The DNA sequence is as follows: TGCGCCAGCAGCCAAGATTTGGGTGCGGGTGAAAAACTGTTTTTT.